The 24 T cell receptor beta chains in this list originate from one sample, sequenced in a study of prognosis after radiotherapy for stage I lung cancer. The genomic DNA TCR beta CDR3 region underwent two rounds of multiplex PCR. Amplification in first-round PCR relied on primers specific to each TRBV and TRBJ gene. TCRdb processed the multiplex PCR reads anew with MiXCR; each CDR3 protein has one entry. The sample lists fewer than 15,000 distinct CDR3 sequences, about 40% seen once, with roughly 40% in the top ten. The sequences come from PBMCs, collected before or after stereotactic body radiation therapy (not recorded which). Receptor source: a donor aged 50 or older with non-small cell lung cancer.

The chain combines TRBV11-3 with TRBJ2-7; tentative D call: TRBD2 (5 bases). Trimming cost V 2 bases and J 0 bases, with 11 bases left between them. The CDR3 has 15 amino acids. Germline V lookup: CDR1 SGHNT, CDR2 YENEEA. The DNA for the CDR3 is TGTGCCAGCAGCTTATTAGGACTTAGCTCCTACGAGCAGTACTTC. Residues: CASSLLGLSSYEQYF.

On this clonotype itself: This may arise from a read error, as a much more abundant clone is one base away. The chain joins TRBV6-1 to TRBJ2-5; D unresolved. This CDR3 is built from 15 residues. Trimming took 2 bases from V and 4 from J, leaving 14 bases between them. CDR1 and CDR2 (germline): MNHNS, SASEGT. DNA for the CDR3: TGTGCCAGCAGTGAAATGACCCCTTGGCCAGAGACCCAGTACTTC. Its protein is CASSEMTPWPETQYF.

This rearrangement joins TRBV6-1 to TRBJ2-3; 11 bases line up with TRBD2. With V trimmed by 6 bases and J by 4 bases, 6 bases remained unmatched. The CDR3 runs to 15 residues. CDR1 and CDR2 (germline): MNHNS, SASEGT. Written as DNA, the CDR3 is TGTGCCAGCAGCCCGGGACTAGCGGCGTCAGATACGCAGTATTTT. Translated, it gives CASSPGLAASDTQYF.

The table lists this clonotype with a few counts. The chain links TRBV7-3 to TRBJ2-2; D gene uncertain. Trimming stripped 4 bases from V and 7 bases from J, with 13 bases between. Germline CDR1 and CDR2: SGHTA and FQGTGA. CDR3 size: 14 residues. The CDR3 DNA follows: TGTGCCAGCAGCTCAAACACGGGCCTCGGGGAGCTGTTTTTT. Encoded protein: CASSSNTGLGELFF.

CDR3 loop: CASIWLAGTGELFF. In nucleotides, the CDR3 is TGTGCCAGTATTTGGCTAGCGGGCACCGGGGAGCTGTTTTTT. The rearrangement joins TRBV19 to TRBJ2-2, with 8 bases fitting TRBD2. The length of the CDR3 is 14 residues. After removal of 7 bases from V and 4 bases from J, the junction contained 5 bases not matched to a gene. Germline CDR1 reads LNHDA; CDR2 reads SQIVND (reference sequence).

The chain employs TRBV20-1 and TRBJ1-2; tentative D call: TRBD1 (5 bases). Trimming shortened V by 2 bases and J by 5 bases, and 15 bases separated the two germline ends. Germline V gene lookup returns CDR1 DFQATT and CDR2 SNEGSKA (reference sequence). This CDR3 comprises 14 residues. As DNA, the CDR3 is TGCAGTGCTAGATATCCCGGGACGATGTATGGCTACACCTTC. Protein product: CSARYPGTMYGYTF.

Points on this clonotype: This likely reflects a read error, since a far larger clone is one base away. No conserved phenylalanine or tryptophan is present at the end of the CDR3, so a read error is the likely explanation. The chain links TRBV2 to TRBJ1-6; TRBD1 is a possible D gene (5 bases). Germline-derived CDR1 and CDR2 are SNHLY and FYNNEI. This CDR3 region has 15 residues. CDR3 DNA sequence: TGCGCCAGCAGCCAAGATGCAGGGTTAGGCTCACCCCTCCACATT. Translated: CASSQDAGLGSPLHI.

The chain employs TRBV6-2 or TRBV6-3 and TRBJ2-2, with 10 bases fitting TRBD2. Germline CDR1 is MNHEY and CDR2 is SVGEGT. The CDR3 loop spans 16 amino acids. V shed 6 bases and J 9 bases; nucleotides not matched to a gene: 13. CDR3 sequence: CASSHQREGPFWELFF. DNA for the CDR3: TGTGCCAGCAGCCACCAGCGGGAGGGCCCTTTCTGGGAGCTGTTTTTT.

By sample fraction, this clonotype is medium-sized (0.01 to 0.1%). The rearrangement joins TRBV28 to TRBJ2-7, with D possibly being TRBD1 (6 bases). The length of the CDR3 is 13 residues. Germline assignment: CDR1 MDHEN and CDR2 SYDVKM. The germline V and J ends were trimmed by 6 bases and 7 bases, with 16 bases remaining between them. In nucleotides, the CDR3 is TGTGCCAGCAGCTACAGGGTGGGAAAGGAGCAGTACTTC. It yields the protein CASSYRVGKEQYF.

The rearrangement links TRBV6-1 to TRBJ1-3, with D unresolved. Trimming stripped 6 bases from V and 2 bases from J, with 14 bases between. CDR1 MNHNS and CDR2 SASEGT come from the germline V gene. The CDR3 length is 15 residues. CDR3 residues: CASRVSVGAGNTIYF. In nucleotides, the CDR3 is TGTGCCAGCAGAGTCTCCGTCGGGGCTGGAAACACCATATATTTT.

This clonotype was counted a few times. Given a much more abundant clone one base away, this may be a read error. This chain uses TRBV5-1 with TRBJ1-1, with D unclear. The CDR3 spans 14 residues. Trimming took 1 base from V and 4 from J, leaving 11 bases between them. Germline values: CDR1 SGHRS, CDR2 YFSETQ. DNA for the CDR3: TGCGCCAGCAGCTTGTCACCGCCGAGCACTGAAGCTTTCTTT. It yields the protein CASSLSPPSTEAFF.

This clonotype is termed medium-sized. This chain uses TRBV28 with TRBJ1-1, with 7 bases lining up with TRBD1. Losses at the gene ends were 4 bases for V and 5 bases for J; bases not matched to a gene: 10. Germline-derived CDR1 and CDR2 are MDHEN and SYDVKM. The CDR3 extends over 15 amino acids. The chain's CDR3 is CASSSLDRVGTEAFF. CDR3 bases: TGTGCCAGCAGTTCTCTAGACAGGGTCGGGACTGAAGCTTTCTTT.

Remarks on this clonotype: A read error may account for a junction end that differs from germline. V usage is TRBV28 and J usage is TRBJ2-1, with 9 bases aligning to TRBD1. CDR1 is MDHEN and CDR2 is SYDVKM in the germline V gene. The CDR3 loop spans 18 amino acids. The CDR3 DNA is TGTGCCGGCAGTTTATCAAGACAGGGGGGACGGGAAGGGAATGAGCAGTTCTTC. Its protein is CAGSLSRQGGREGNEQFF. The complete variable domain, with remaining parts taken from reference TRBV28 and TRBJ2-1, reads DVKVTQSSRYLVKRTGEKVFLECVQDMDHENMFWYRQDPGLGLRLIYFSYDVKMKEKGDIPEGYSVSREKKERFSLILESASTNQTSMYLCAGSLSRQGGREGNEQFFGPGTRLTVL.

About this clonotype: At one end, the junction sequence differs from germline, possibly due to a read error. The chain combines TRBV7-2 with TRBJ2-7, with 14 bases that match TRBD2. CDR3 length equals 17 residues. Germline V gene sequence: CDR1 SGHTA, CDR2 FQGNSA. In DNA form, the CDR3 reads TGTGCCAGCAGCGTGGGACTAGCGGGGGCCGTGGGACGGGAGCGGTACTTC. It encodes CASSVGLAGAVGRERYF.

This rearrangement joins TRBV12-3 or TRBV12-4 to TRBJ2-1, with 8 positions matching TRBD2. J lost 8 bases, V lost 7 bases, and 10 bases had no gene match. CDR3 length: 14 amino acids. For the CDR3, the DNA is TGTGCCAGCATTTCCAGCGGGAGTGCTGATGAGCAGTTCTTC. As protein: CASISSGSADEQFF.

This clonotype rates as medium-sized (0.01 to 0.1%). V usage is TRBV2 and J usage is TRBJ1-2; tentatively, D is TRBD1 (5 bases). Germline V lookup: CDR1 SNHLY, CDR2 FYNNEI. V was clipped by 6 bases and J by 3 bases, with 17 bases between them. The CDR3 extends over 15 amino acids. The CDR3 coding sequence is TGTGCCAGCAGGAGGGACGGAGGGACCCACTATGGCTACACCTTC. Residues: CASRRDGGTHYGYTF.

In its sample, this clonotype is medium-sized. One junction end disagrees with the germline gene, perhaps due to a read error. The gene calls are TRBV28 and TRBJ1-2; tentatively, D is TRBD1 (6 bases). CDR3 size: 11 residues. The germline V gene encodes CDR1 MDHEN and CDR2 SYDVKM. The CDR3 nucleotides are TGTGCCAGCAGTTTACCGGGACATCACGCCTTC. As protein: CASSLPGHHAF.

The rearrangement joins TRBV11-2 to TRBJ2-7; the D gene is possibly TRBD1 (6 bases). CDR1 is SGHAT and CDR2 is FQNNGV in the germline V gene. V was pared by 6 bases and J by 0 bases, with 12 bases between. The CDR3 is 14 residues long. DNA of the CDR3: TGTGCCAGCAGTCCCGACAGGAACTCCTACGAGCAGTACTTC. This gives the protein CASSPDRNSYEQYF.

The chain has TRBV6-1 and TRBJ1-5; the D is unclear. The CDR3 consists of 13 residues. V dropped 7 bases and J dropped 4 bases, with 11 bases sitting between them. Germline assignment: CDR1 MNHNS and CDR2 SASEGT. CDR3 sequence (DNA): TGTGCCAGCACCGGACGCCTGAATCAGCCCCAGCATTTT. Its translation is CASTGRLNQPQHF.

The sample holds many counts of this clonotype. This chain connects TRBV29-1 to TRBJ2-7, with TRBD2 as a possible D gene (5 bases). The CDR3 totals 13 residues. Germline V gives CDR1 SQVTM, CDR2 ANQGSEA. With 6 bases removed from V and 2 bases from J, the gap between germline ends came to 14 bases. The CDR3: CSVLRDGTYEQYF. The CDR3 region has the DNA TGCAGCGTCCTCAGAGACGGGACCTACGAGCAGTACTTC.

The V call is TRBV9, the J call TRBJ2-3, with TRBD2 identical over 7 bases. Germline V CDR1 and CDR2: SGDLS, YYNGEE. The CDR3 loop spans 20 amino acids. Trimming at V came to 2 bases and at J to 2 bases, leaving 20 bases not matched to a gene. The CDR3 region is CASSVTGGVGQISITDTQYF. The CDR3 DNA is TGTGCCAGCAGCGTGACGGGAGGAGTCGGGCAGATTTCTATCACAGATACGCAGTATTTT.

The table lists this clonotype with many counts. The rearrangement uses TRBV4-1 and TRBJ1-6; D is unclear. V lost 0 bases, J lost 7 bases, and 13 bases lay in between. This CDR3 region has 16 residues. Germline V gives CDR1 MGHRA, CDR2 YSYEKL. CDR3 region: CASSQDVGKLNSPLHF. The CDR3 DNA follows: TGCGCCAGCAGCCAAGATGTTGGGAAACTAAATTCACCCCTCCACTTT.

This clonotype came up many times. DNA of the CDR3: TGTGCCAGCAGCCCCGCAGTCGGTAGAGGCTACACCTTC. It yields the protein CASSPAVGRGYTF. The rearrangement uses TRBV7-2 and TRBJ1-2; D is unclear. Germline CDR1 is SGHTA and CDR2 is FQGNSA. Trimming left V 5 bases short and J 8 bases short, with 15 bases between. This CDR3 contains 13 residues.

The table lists this clonotype with a count of one. The CDR3 here is CASSSKTVFVEQYF. As DNA, the CDR3 is TGTGCCAGCAGTTCCAAGACAGTCTTCGTGGAGCAGTACTTC. The chain joins TRBV27 to TRBJ2-7; a possible D gene is TRBD1 (5 bases). The germline gives CDR1 MNHEY, CDR2 SMNVEV (reference sequence). This CDR3 spans 14 amino acids. V shed 4 bases and J shed 7 bases, with 17 bases lying between them.